This is a list of T cell receptor beta chains from one sample in a study of control samples from healthy donors and cancer patients. Sequencing was performed with immunoSEQ multiplex PCR; in TCRdb, only in-frame clones are kept and a portion is missing. The sample consists of about 120,000 clones, about 87% of them appearing once. The specimen was blood. These TCRs come from a man under 40 in good health. Each CDR3 is given with its conserved first and last residue. Fields, in order: clone size, J gene, D gene, V gene, CDR3 DNA, CDR3 protein. The D gene is left open where the match is weak. Clone size is not always given. Where it is, it says once, few, many or a class for expanded clones.

- | TRBJ2-6 | - | TRBV7-3 | TGTGCCAGCAGCTTAACCAGGGCTGGGGCCAACGTCCTGACTTTC | CASSLTRAGANVLTF
- | TRBJ2-7 | - | TRBV10-1 | TGCGCCAGCAGTGAGTTGGCCAGGGGACCCTACGAGCAGTACTTC | CASSELARGPYEQYF
- | TRBJ1-5 | - | TRBV25-1 | TGTGCCAGCAGTGTGTCGAACTGGGGGGGGCATTTCAATCAGCCCCAGCATTTT | CASSVSNWGGHFNQPQHF
once | TRBJ1-5 | TRBD1 | TRBV5-1 | TGCGCCAGCAGCCTGGGACAGGGGGGCAATCAGCCCCAGCATTTT | CASSLGQGGNQPQHF
- | TRBJ2-1 | - | TRBV28 | TGTGCCAGCAGTTTGGCGCCCTCCTACAATGAGCAGTTCTTC | CASSLAPSYNEQFF
- | TRBJ2-7 | - | TRBV18 | TGTGCCAGCTCACCCTCCTCCTACGAGCAGTACTTC | CASSPSSYEQYF
- | TRBJ2-6 | - | TRBV7-9 | TGTGCCAGCAGCCCCCCTTTTCTATCTGGGGCCAACGTCCTGACTTTC | CASSPPFLSGANVLTF
- | TRBJ2-3 | - | TRBV30 | TGTGCCTGGAGTGTACGGGGGACGGGCACAGATACGCAGTATTTT | CAWSVRGTGTDTQYF
once | TRBJ1-1 | - | TRBV5-6 | TGTGCCAGCAGCTTCAGCCAGACTGAAGCTTTCTTT | CASSFSQTEAFF
- | TRBJ2-5 | - | TRBV30 | TGTGCCTGGAAGATCCCTGGGGGTGTAGAGACCCAGTACTTC | CAWKIPGGVETQYF
- | TRBJ2-3 | TRBD2 | TRBV2 | TGTGCCAGCTGCACTAGCGGGGGAGAAGATACGCAGTATTTT | CASCTSGGEDTQYF
once | TRBJ2-3 | TRBD1 | TRBV5-4 | TGTGCCAGCAGCCCCGGGACAGGGGACACAGATACGCAGTATTTT | CASSPGTGDTDTQYF
- | TRBJ1-5 | TRBD1 | TRBV9 | TGTGCCAGCGGGACAGGGCTTGAGGATCAGCCCCAGCATTTT | CASGTGLEDQPQHF
- | TRBJ1-3 | - | TRBV7-9 | TGTGCCAGCAGCTTAGACGGCGCTCGTGGAAACACCATATATTTT | CASSLDGARGNTIYF
- | TRBJ1-2 | - | TRBV5-4 | TGTGCCAGCAGCTTAGGGAGGGAAGGGTCCCGCTACACCTTC | CASSLGREGSRYTF
- | TRBJ1-4 | - | TRBV5-5 | TGTGCCAGCAGCTTGGTTTCCGGGGCAACTAATGAAAAACTGTTTTTT | CASSLVSGATNEKLFF
- | TRBJ1-5 | - | TRBV5-1 | TGCGCCAGCAGCTTGGGGGACTCTGCAGGGCAGCCCCAGCATTTT | CASSLGDSAGQPQHF
- | TRBJ1-1 | TRBD1 | TRBV2 | TGTGCCAGCGGCGGACAGGGGCGACAAGGGACTGAAGCTTTCTTT | CASGGQGRQGTEAFF
- | TRBJ1-1 | - | TRBV12-3/TRBV12-4 | TGTGCCAGCAGGGAATACACTGAAGCTTTCTTT | CASREYTEAFF
- | TRBJ2-5 | TRBD1 | TRBV24-1 | TGTGCCACCAGTGATTTAGGGGACAGGCCAGAGACCCAGTACTTC | CATSDLGDRPETQYF
- | TRBJ1-1 | TRBD1 | TRBV6-4 | TGTGCCAGCAGTGTAGGGACAGGGGGCAGGCGAACTGAAGCTTTCTTT | CASSVGTGGRRTEAFF
few | TRBJ2-5 | - | TRBV12-3/TRBV12-4 | TGTGCCAGCAGTTTACGAGAGACCCAGTACTTC | CASSLRETQYF
- | TRBJ2-1 | - | TRBV4-1 | TGCGCCAGCAGCCGTCGGGAGGGGGCAGGGGGGAATGAGCAGTTCTTC | CASSRREGAGGNEQFF
- | TRBJ2-2 | TRBD2 | TRBV9 | TGTGCCAGCAGCGTCAACAGCGGGGGAGCCACCGGGGAGCTGTTTTTT | CASSVNSGGATGELFF
- | TRBJ2-1 | - | TRBV19 | TGTGCCACCGATAGCGGAAATGAGCAGTTCTTC | CATDSGNEQFF
- | TRBJ2-4 | - | TRBV14 | TGTGCCAGCAGCCAAGGTGGGACCGCCAATAACATTCAGTACTTC | CASSQGGTANNIQYF
- | TRBJ1-5 | - | TRBV3-1/TRBV3-2 | TGTGCCAGCAGCCAACAGGGGATCAATCAGCCCCAGCATTTT | CASSQQGINQPQHF
- | TRBJ1-2 | - | TRBV10-2 | TGCGCCAGCAGCGTCGACAGCCCCGCGTGGGGCTACACCTTC | CASSVDSPAWGYTF
- | TRBJ2-6 | - | TRBV24-1 | TGTGCCACCAGTGTCTCAGGGGCCAACGTCCTGACTTTC | CATSVSGANVLTF
- | TRBJ2-5 | - | TRBV30 | TGTGCCTGGAGTGATCAGGGTACGTGGACCCAGTACTTC | CAWSDQGTWTQYF
- | TRBJ2-2 | - | TRBV6-1 | TGTGCCAGCAGTGAAGCGCCAGGGTTCACCGGGGAGCTGTTTTTT | CASSEAPGFTGELFF
- | TRBJ1-5 | - | TRBV9 | TGTGCCAGCAGCGTAGGATCGTCGGGACAGCCCCAGCATTTT | CASSVGSSGQPQHF
- | TRBJ1-1 | - | TRBV15 | TGTGCCACCAGCAGAGACCAGGGACCAGCGTGGGCTTTCTTT | CATSRDQGPAWAFF
- | TRBJ1-2 | - | TRBV24-1 | TGTGCCACCAGTGGCCCGGGCAACTATGGCTACACCTTC | CATSGPGNYGYTF
- | TRBJ1-3 | - | TRBV29-1 | TGCAGCGTACGGAGTCAGAACACCATATATTTT | CSVRSQNTIYF
once | TRBJ1-4 | - | TRBV4-2 | TGTGCCAGCAGCCAAGGGAGGGGTGGGAAACTGTTTTTT | CASSQGRGGKLFF
- | TRBJ1-1 | TRBD1 | TRBV12-5 | TGTGCTAGTGGTCTTGGACAGGGGAACACTGAAGCTTTCTTT | CASGLGQGNTEAFF
- | TRBJ1-1 | TRBD1 | TRBV7-3 | TGTGCCAGCAGCTTAATGACCATACAACAGGGGCAAACTGAAGCTTTCTTT | CASSLMTIQQGQTEAFF
- | TRBJ1-4 | TRBD1 | TRBV6-5 | TGTGCCAGCAAGGAGGGGGGCAGGGGGCATGAAAAACTGTTTTTT | CASKEGGRGHEKLFF
- | TRBJ2-1 | TRBD2 | TRBV3-1/TRBV3-2 | TGTGCCAGCAGCCAAGGACTAGCGGGGGTCAATGAGCAGTTCTTC | CASSQGLAGVNEQFF